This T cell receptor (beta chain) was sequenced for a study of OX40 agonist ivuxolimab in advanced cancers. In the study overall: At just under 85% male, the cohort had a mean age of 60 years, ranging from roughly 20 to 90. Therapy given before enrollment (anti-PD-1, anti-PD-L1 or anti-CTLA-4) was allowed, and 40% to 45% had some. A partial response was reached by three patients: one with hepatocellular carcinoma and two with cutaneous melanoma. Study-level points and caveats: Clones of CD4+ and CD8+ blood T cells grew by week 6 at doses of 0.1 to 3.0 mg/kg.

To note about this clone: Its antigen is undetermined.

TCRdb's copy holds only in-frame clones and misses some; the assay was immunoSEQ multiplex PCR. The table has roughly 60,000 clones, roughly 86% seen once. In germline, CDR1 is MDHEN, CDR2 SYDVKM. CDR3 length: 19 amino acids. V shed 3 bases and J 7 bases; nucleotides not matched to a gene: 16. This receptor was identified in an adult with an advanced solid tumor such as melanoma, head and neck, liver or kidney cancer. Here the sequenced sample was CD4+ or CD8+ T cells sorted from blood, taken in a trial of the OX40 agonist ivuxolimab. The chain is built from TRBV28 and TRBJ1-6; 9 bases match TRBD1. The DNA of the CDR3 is TGTGCCAGCAGTTTTAATTTTAAGCGTGTTGGACAGGGGAATTCACCCCTCCACTTT. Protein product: CASSFNFKRVGQGNSPLHF.